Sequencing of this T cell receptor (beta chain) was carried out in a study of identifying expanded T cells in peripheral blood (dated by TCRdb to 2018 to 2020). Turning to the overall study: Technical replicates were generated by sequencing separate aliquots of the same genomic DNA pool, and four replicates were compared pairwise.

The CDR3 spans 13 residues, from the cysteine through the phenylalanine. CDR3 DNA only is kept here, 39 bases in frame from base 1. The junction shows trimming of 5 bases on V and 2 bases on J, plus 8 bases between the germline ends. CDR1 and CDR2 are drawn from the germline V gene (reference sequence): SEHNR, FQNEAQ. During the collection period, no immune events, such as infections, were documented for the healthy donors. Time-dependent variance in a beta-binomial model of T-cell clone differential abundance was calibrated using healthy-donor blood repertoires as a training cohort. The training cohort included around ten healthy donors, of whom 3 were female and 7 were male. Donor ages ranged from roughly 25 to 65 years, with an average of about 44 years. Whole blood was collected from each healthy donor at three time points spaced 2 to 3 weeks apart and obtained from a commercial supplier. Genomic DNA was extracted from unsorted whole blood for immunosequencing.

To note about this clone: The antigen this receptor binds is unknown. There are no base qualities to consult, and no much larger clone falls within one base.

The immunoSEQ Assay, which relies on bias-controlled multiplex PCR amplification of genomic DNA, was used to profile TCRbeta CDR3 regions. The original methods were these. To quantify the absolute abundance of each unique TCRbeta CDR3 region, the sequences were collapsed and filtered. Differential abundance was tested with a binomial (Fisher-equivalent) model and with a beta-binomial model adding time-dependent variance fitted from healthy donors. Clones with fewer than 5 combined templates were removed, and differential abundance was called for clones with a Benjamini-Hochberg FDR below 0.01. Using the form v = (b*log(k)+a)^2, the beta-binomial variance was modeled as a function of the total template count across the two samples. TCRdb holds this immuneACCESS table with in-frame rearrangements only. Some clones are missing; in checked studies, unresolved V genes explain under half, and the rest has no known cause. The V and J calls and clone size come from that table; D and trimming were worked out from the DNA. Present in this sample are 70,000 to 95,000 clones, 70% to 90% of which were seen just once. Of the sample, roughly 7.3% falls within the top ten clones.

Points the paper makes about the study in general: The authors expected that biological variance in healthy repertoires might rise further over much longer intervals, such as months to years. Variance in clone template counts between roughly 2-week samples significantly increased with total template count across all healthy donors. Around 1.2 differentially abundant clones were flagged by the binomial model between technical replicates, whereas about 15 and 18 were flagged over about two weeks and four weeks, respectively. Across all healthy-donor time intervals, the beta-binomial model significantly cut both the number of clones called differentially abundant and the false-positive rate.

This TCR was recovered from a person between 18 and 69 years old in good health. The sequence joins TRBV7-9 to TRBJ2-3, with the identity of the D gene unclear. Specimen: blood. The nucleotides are TGTGCCAGCAGCCGCCCACCCACAGATACGCAGTATTTT. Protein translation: CASSRPPTDTQYF. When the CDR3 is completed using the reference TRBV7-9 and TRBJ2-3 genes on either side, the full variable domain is DTGVSQNPRHKITKRGQNVTFRCDPISEHNRLYWYRQTLGQGPEFLTYFQNEAQLEKSRLLSDRFSAERPKGSFSTLEIQRTEQGDSAMYLCASSRPPTDTQYFGPGTRLTVL.